This TCR beta chain was profiled in a study of identical twins. Points on this clonotype: No antigen is known for it.

TCRdb reanalysed the 5' RACE reads using MiXCR and keeps one entry per CDR3 protein. The repertoire has 470,000 or so distinct CDR3 sequences, roughly 24% of them found once; the top ten carry 2.5% to 3.5%. Notes on the study in general: Researchers reported weaker excess twin sharing in beta out-of-frame sequences.

Trimming took 3 bases from V and 5 from J, leaving 11 bases between them. The CDR3 sequence is 12 residues long. Germline V gives CDR1 DFQATT, CDR2 SNEGSKA (reference sequence). The same data also went into a second study, on T cells expressing NK-cell markers. From that second work: Among CD8+ T cells from six donors, dominant NKG2C+ clonotypes accounted for about 1.0-7.5%.

What was sequenced was CD4+ T cells sorted from blood. The rearrangement joins TRBV20-1 to TRBJ2-7, with D possibly matching TRBD2 (5 bases). The TCR was taken from a woman between 18 and 29 years old in good health. The CDR3 coding sequence is TGCAGTGCTAGCGACAAGGAGGACGAGCAGTACTTC. Encoded protein: CSASDKEDEQYF.